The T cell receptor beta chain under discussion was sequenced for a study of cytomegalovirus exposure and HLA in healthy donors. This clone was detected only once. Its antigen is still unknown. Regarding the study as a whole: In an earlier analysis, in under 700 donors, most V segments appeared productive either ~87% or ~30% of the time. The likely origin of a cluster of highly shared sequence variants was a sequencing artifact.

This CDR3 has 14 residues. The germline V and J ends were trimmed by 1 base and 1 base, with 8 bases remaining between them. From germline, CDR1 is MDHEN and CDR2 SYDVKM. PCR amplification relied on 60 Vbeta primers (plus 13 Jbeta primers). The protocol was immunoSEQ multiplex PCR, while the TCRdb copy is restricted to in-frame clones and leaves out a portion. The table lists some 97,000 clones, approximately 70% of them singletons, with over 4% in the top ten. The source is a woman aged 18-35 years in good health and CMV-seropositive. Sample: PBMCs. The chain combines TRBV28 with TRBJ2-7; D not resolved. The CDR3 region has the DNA TGTGCCAGCAGTTTATCCCACAGATCCTACGAGCAGTACTTC. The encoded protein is CASSLSHRSYEQYF.